What follows is one TCR beta chain and its context. The antigen is unknown. The record originates from a study of T cell responses to AZD1222 COVID-19 vaccine. In the study overall: It was second doses at about 4 or about 12 weeks that were pooled. Whole-study findings and limits: Donors in the cohort were predominantly white British and more often female, and clonal diversity was possibly underestimated.

J was trimmed by 5 bases and V by 4 bases; bases with no gene match: 5. Germline V gene data show CDR1 as SEHNR and CDR2 as FQNEAQ (reference sequence). This CDR3 has 14 residues. The assay was immunoSEQ multiplex PCR, and TCRdb's table has in-frame clones only and misses some. In the table there are about 110,000 clones, 70% to 90% of which are singletons. The chain uses TRBV7-9 and TRBJ2-5, with TRBD1 matching over 9 bases. This sequence originates from an adult in good health. The sequencing here drew on peripheral blood, taken on day 0 of AZD1222 vaccination. The CDR3 protein is CASSYTGGLETQYF. Written as DNA, the CDR3 is TGTGCCAGCAGCTATACAGGGGGCCTGGAGACCCAGTACTTC.